Listed below are T cell receptor beta chains from one sample, sequenced in a study of CD8 T cells in Susac syndrome. TCRdb itself ran the immunoSEQ multiplex PCR reads through MiXCR, one entry per CDR3 protein. The sample has almost 450,000 distinct CDR3 sequences; more than 70% are singletons. Sequencing used CD8+ T cells from PBMCs. Source of these receptors: a human donor with multiple sclerosis. Each CDR3 is given with its conserved first and last residue. The D gene is left open where the match is weak. Only part of the rows carry a size: once, few, many, or a class if the clone is expanded.

j_gene,d_gene,abundance,v_gene,CDR3nt,CDR3aa
TRBJ2-7,NA,once,TRBV2,TGTGCCAGCAGTGAAGGGTCCCAGGGAGTTTCCTACGAGCAGTACTTC,CASSEGSQGVSYEQYF
TRBJ1-1,NA,few,TRBV7-2,TGTGCCAGCAGCTTAGGTGCACTTACGGGAGCTTTCTTT,CASSLGALTGAFF
TRBJ2-1,TRBD2,NA,TRBV6-1,TGTGCCAGCAGTCAGATGCTAGCGGGAGGTTCAATAGAGCAGTTCTTC,CASSQMLAGGSIEQFF
TRBJ2-2,NA,NA,TRBV29-1,TGCAGCGTTATTCAGGGCGACACCGGGGAGCTGTTTTTT,CSVIQGDTGELFF
TRBJ2-7,TRBD2,once,TRBV3-1,TGTGCCAGCAGCCGACTAGCGGGAGACCACGAGCAGTACTTC,CASSRLAGDHEQYF
TRBJ2-1,NA,NA,TRBV3-1,TGTGCCAGCAGTGCTAGCTTAAGCTCCTACAATGAGCAGTTCTTC,CASSASLSSYNEQFF
TRBJ1-3,TRBD1,few,TRBV13,TGTGCCAGCAGTGCCCAGGGGGCTGGAAACACCATATATTTT,CASSAQGAGNTIYF
TRBJ1-4,NA,once,TRBV2,TGTGCCAGCAGTGAGGGGATGAATGAAAAACTGTTTTTT,CASSEGMNEKLFF
TRBJ1-2,TRBD1,NA,TRBV27,TGTGCCAGCAGTTTATCGGGACAGACCCCTTACTATGGCTACACCTTC,CASSLSGQTPYYGYTF
TRBJ2-6,NA,NA,TRBV7-9,TGTGCCAGCAGCTTAGTGGGGAGGGGGGGCTCCTCTGGGGCCAACGTCCTGACTTTC,CASSLVGRGGSSGANVLTF
TRBJ2-1,NA,NA,TRBV27,TGTGCCAGCAGCATTGTGGGGGATGAGCAGTTCTTC,CASSIVGDEQFF
TRBJ2-1,TRBD2,NA,TRBV2,TGTGCCAGCAGCCTAGCGGGGGCCCTCGACAATGAGCAGTTCTTC,CASSLAGALDNEQFF
TRBJ2-7,NA,NA,TRBV4-1,TGCGCCAGCAGCCAAGAGTATAGGACTAACTACGAGCAGTACTTC,CASSQEYRTNYEQYF
TRBJ1-1,NA,NA,TRBV7-9,TGTGCCAGCAGCTTAGAGGTACAGAGTGAAGCTTTCTTT,CASSLEVQSEAFF
TRBJ2-1,NA,NA,TRBV12-5,TGTGCTAGTGGTTTGGTAGCCAGATTAACCTACAATGAGCAGTTCTTC,CASGLVARLTYNEQFF
TRBJ2-7,NA,NA,TRBV28,TGTGCCAGCACTGGAGGGGGTATCAACGAGCAGTACTTC,CASTGGGINEQYF
TRBJ1-4,NA,once,TRBV4-1,TGCGCCAGCAGCCAACCGACAGAGGATGATAATGAAAAACTGTTTTTT,CASSQPTEDDNEKLFF
TRBJ2-1,TRBD2,NA,TRBV4-1,TGCGCCAGCAGCCAAGGCCGTGTGGGTTCGGGAGGCTCCTACAATGAGCAGTTCTTC,CASSQGRVGSGGSYNEQFF
TRBJ1-2,TRBD1,NA,TRBV29-1,TGCAGCGTTAAAGACAGGGGAGGCTATGGCTACACCTTC,CSVKDRGGYGYTF
TRBJ1-1,NA,NA,TRBV6-5,TGTGCCAGCTTAAGGCGACCGTACACTGAAGCTTTCTTT,CASLRRPYTEAFF
TRBJ1-5,NA,NA,TRBV27,TGTGCCAGCAGTTCCCACGGTAGGGGAGATCAGCCCCAGCATTTT,CASSSHGRGDQPQHF
TRBJ2-3,TRBD1,NA,TRBV4-1,TGCGCCAGCAGCCAAGAGCCAGGGGGTACGCAGTATTTT,CASSQEPGGTQYF
TRBJ1-1,TRBD1,NA,TRBV10-3,TGTGCCATCAGTGAGGACAGGGCGGACACTGAAGCTTTCTTT,CAISEDRADTEAFF
TRBJ2-7,TRBD2,NA,TRBV10-3,TGTGCCATCAATTTAGCGGGAAGGTCCTACGAGCAGTACTTC,CAINLAGRSYEQYF
TRBJ1-1,NA,NA,TRBV10-3,TGTGCCATCAGTGAATCGGGCGGTAATGAAGCTTTCTTT,CAISESGGNEAFF
TRBJ1-5,NA,NA,TRBV25-1,TGTGCCAGCAGTGACTCTCTGGCTCAGCCCCAGCATTTT,CASSDSLAQPQHF
TRBJ1-4,NA,NA,TRBV21-1,TGTGCCAGCAGCAGGGTAGTCAAACTGTTTTTT,CASSRVVKLFF
TRBJ1-2,NA,NA,TRBV7-6,TGTGCCAGCAGCCCACGACGGGACTCCTATGGCTACACCTTC,CASSPRRDSYGYTF
TRBJ1-1,NA,NA,TRBV25-1,TGTGCCAGCAGTGACACCCGCTGGGGAGCTTTCTTT,CASSDTRWGAFF
TRBJ2-7,NA,NA,TRBV6-1,TGTGCCAGCCGGCCGGGGAACTCCTACGAGCAGTACTTC,CASRPGNSYEQYF
TRBJ2-1,NA,NA,TRBV5-4,TGTGCCAGCAGCTCCCAGGGGCAACAAAATGAGCAGTTCTTC,CASSSQGQQNEQFF
TRBJ2-7,NA,NA,TRBV28,TGTGCCAGCAGTTTATTTGCCAACTCCCACTACGAGCAGTACTTC,CASSLFANSHYEQYF
TRBJ2-7,NA,NA,TRBV28,TGTGCCAGCAGGGAATTGGACAGTGCCTACGAGCAGTACTTC,CASRELDSAYEQYF
TRBJ2-5,NA,NA,TRBV30,TGTGCCTGGAGTCACGGAGAGACCCAGTACTTC,CAWSHGETQYF
TRBJ2-3,TRBD1,NA,TRBV27,TGTGCCAGCAGTCCCGAACAGGGGTTTGCCGATACGCAGTATTTT,CASSPEQGFADTQYF
TRBJ1-1,NA,few,TRBV27,TGTGCCAGCAGTCGTGCTGGGGGGACTGAAGCTTTCTTT,CASSRAGGTEAFF
TRBJ2-2,NA,NA,TRBV9,TGTGCCAGCAGCGTAGGCGGGGAGTTGTTTTTT,CASSVGGELFF
TRBJ2-7,NA,NA,TRBV10-2,TGCGCCAGCAGTGAGTCAAGTGCTGTCGAGCAGTACTTC,CASSESSAVEQYF
TRBJ1-5,NA,NA,TRBV19,TGTGCCAGTAGTAGTCTCGAAGACGTTCCGCCCCAGCATTTT,CASSSLEDVPPQHF
TRBJ2-1,TRBD1,NA,TRBV20-1,TGCAGTGCGAGGGACAGGGGGCGAGGTGAGCAGTTCTTC,CSARDRGRGEQFF
TRBJ2-6,NA,once,TRBV4-1,TGCGCCAGCAGCCCCCTGGGGGCCGGGGCCAACGTCCTGACTTTC,CASSPLGAGANVLTF
TRBJ2-2,NA,few,TRBV27,TGTGCCAGCAGTCGGGCCGGGGAGCTGTTTTTT,CASSRAGELFF
TRBJ2-6,NA,few,TRBV6-1,TGTGCCAGCAGTGAACAATCCTCTGGGGCCAACGTCCTGACTTTC,CASSEQSSGANVLTF
TRBJ2-5,TRBD1,NA,TRBV30,TGTGCCTGGGAAGGACAGGCGCAAGAGACCCAGTACTTC,CAWEGQAQETQYF
TRBJ1-1,NA,NA,TRBV11-2,TGTGCCAGCAGCCTGTGGACAGAAAAGAACACTGAAGCTTTCTTT,CASSLWTEKNTEAFF
TRBJ1-1,NA,NA,TRBV19,TGTGCCAGTAATCTAGGGCCGGACCCGAACACTGAAGCTTTCTTT,CASNLGPDPNTEAFF
TRBJ1-1,NA,NA,TRBV30,TGTGCCTGGATTACCGGGGACAACACTGAAGCTTTCTTT,CAWITGDNTEAFF
TRBJ1-1,NA,NA,TRBV20-1,TGCAGTGCTAGATTGGTTGGGGAGGGACGCCACACTGAAGCTTTCTTT,CSARLVGEGRHTEAFF
TRBJ1-2,NA,NA,TRBV4-1,TGCGCCAGCAGCCAAGTCCGCACAGGTTCAGGTGGCTACACCTTC,CASSQVRTGSGGYTF
TRBJ1-1,NA,NA,TRBV6-1,TGTGCCAGCAGTGACCTTGGGACGGCCTTGAACACTGAAGCTTTCTTT,CASSDLGTALNTEAFF
TRBJ2-7,TRBD1,few,TRBV6-6,TGTGCCAGCAGTGCTCCCGGGACAGCAACCTACGAGCAGTACTTC,CASSAPGTATYEQYF
TRBJ1-2,NA,once,TRBV6-5,TGTGCCAGCAGTTACACGAGGGTTGCGGAAAATGCCTATGGCTACACCTTC,CASSYTRVAENAYGYTF
TRBJ2-5,NA,once,TRBV5-1,TGCGCCAGCAGCTTTTACGACAGGATGGAGACCCAGTACTTC,CASSFYDRMETQYF
TRBJ2-6,NA,NA,TRBV3-1,TGTGCCAGCAGCCCCATCTATTCTGGGGCCAACGTCCTGACTTTC,CASSPIYSGANVLTF
TRBJ2-7,NA,NA,TRBV5-1,TGCGCCAGCAATTCCAGGGGCGAGCAGTACTTC,CASNSRGEQYF
TRBJ2-1,TRBD1,NA,TRBV20-1,TGCAGTGCTCCCGGGACAGGGGGCTCCTACAATGAGCAGTTCTTC,CSAPGTGGSYNEQFF
TRBJ1-1,NA,few,TRBV19,TGTGCCAGTAGTGCAGACGGGAACACTGAAGCTTTCTTT,CASSADGNTEAFF
TRBJ2-1,NA,NA,TRBV5-5,TGTGCCAGCAGCCCTGAGTGGACCCCGGACAATGAGCAGTTCTTC,CASSPEWTPDNEQFF
TRBJ2-2,NA,NA,TRBV19,TGTGCCAGTAGTATGACTGGACACACGAACACCGGGGAGCTGTTTTTT,CASSMTGHTNTGELFF